The 5 T cell receptor beta chains below come from one sample, sequenced in a study of blood T cell repertoires in COVID-19 (dated by TCRdb to about 2020). Library method: the immunoSEQ multiplex PCR assay. TCRdb took over this immuneACCESS table, retaining in-frame rearrangements with V and J assigned. Such tables are incomplete; in checked studies, under half of the missing clones stem from an unresolved V gene, and the remainder is unexplained. This sample is represented by some 170,000 clones; almost 80% of them were singletons. The ten largest clones capture about 25% of the sample. Sequencing was done on a sample of peripheral blood. Source of these receptors: a woman between 70 and 85 years old with acute or convalescent COVID-19.

J is TRBJ2-3 and V is TRBV19; 10 positions agree with TRBD2. V lost 2 bases and J lost 7; bases outside the gene matches: 9. This CDR3 is built from 16 residues. The germline CDR1 and CDR2 sequences are LNHDA and SQIVND (reference sequence). The CDR3 DNA reads TGTGCCAGTAGTATAATCAATCGGACTAGCGGACATACGCAGTATTTT. Encoded protein: CASSIINRTSGHTQYF. Supplemented by reference TRBV19 and TRBJ2-3, the full variable domain reads DGGITQSPKYLFRKEGQNVTLSCEQNLNHDAMYWYRQDPGQGLRLIYYSQIVNDFQKGDIAEGYSVSREKKESFPLTVTSAQKNPTAFYLCASSIINRTSGHTQYFGPGTRLTVL.

V is TRBV24-1 and J is TRBJ2-2, with a tentative D call TRBD1 (6 bases). The V and J ends lost 7 bases and 5 bases respectively, with 10 bases between them. The CDR3 covers 13 residues. Germline-derived CDR1 and CDR2 are KGHDR and SFDVKD. CDR3 sequence reads: CATRGTLTGELFF. CDR3 nucleotide sequence: TGTGCCACCAGAGGGACATTGACCGGGGAGCTGTTTTTT.

The chain recombines TRBV5-6 with TRBJ2-5; maybe TRBD1 (6 bases). Per germline, CDR1 SGHDT and CDR2 YYEEEE. The length of the CDR3 is 16 residues. V dropped 4 bases and J dropped 4 bases, with 20 bases sitting between them. CDR3 amino acids: CASSKSNRALGETQYF. CDR3 sequence (DNA): TGTGCCAGCAGCAAATCCAACAGGGCGCTGGGAGAGACCCAGTACTTC.

The J gene is TRBJ2-1, the V gene TRBV19, with 9 positions matching TRBD2. Germline CDR1 is LNHDA and CDR2 is SQIVND (reference sequence). V trimming: 3 bases; J trimming: 4 bases; junction bases outside the gene matches: 4. The length of the CDR3 is 15 residues. CDR3 region: CASSMSSGVYNEQFF. CDR3 coding DNA: TGTGCCAGTAGTATGTCTAGCGGGGTATACAATGAGCAGTTCTTC.

The CDR3 DNA sequence: TGTGCCAGCAGTGTCGATAGCGGGAGTGGTGAGCAGTTCTTC. Its protein product is CASSVDSGSGEQFF. The rearrangement links TRBV6-4 to TRBJ2-1; 9 bases line up with TRBD2. Germline CDR1 is MRHNA and CDR2 is SNTAGT. Trimming at V came to 4 bases and at J to 9 bases, leaving 7 bases not matched to a gene. The CDR3 runs to 14 residues.